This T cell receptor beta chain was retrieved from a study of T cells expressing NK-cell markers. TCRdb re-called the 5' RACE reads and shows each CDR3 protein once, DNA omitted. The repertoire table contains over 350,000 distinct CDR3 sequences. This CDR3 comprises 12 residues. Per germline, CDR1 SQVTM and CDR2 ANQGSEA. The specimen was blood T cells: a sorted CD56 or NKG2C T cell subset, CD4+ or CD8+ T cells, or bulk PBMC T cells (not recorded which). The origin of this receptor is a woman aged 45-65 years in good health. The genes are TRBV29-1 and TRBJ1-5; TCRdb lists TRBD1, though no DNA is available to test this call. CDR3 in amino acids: CSVEDRGTAKAF.